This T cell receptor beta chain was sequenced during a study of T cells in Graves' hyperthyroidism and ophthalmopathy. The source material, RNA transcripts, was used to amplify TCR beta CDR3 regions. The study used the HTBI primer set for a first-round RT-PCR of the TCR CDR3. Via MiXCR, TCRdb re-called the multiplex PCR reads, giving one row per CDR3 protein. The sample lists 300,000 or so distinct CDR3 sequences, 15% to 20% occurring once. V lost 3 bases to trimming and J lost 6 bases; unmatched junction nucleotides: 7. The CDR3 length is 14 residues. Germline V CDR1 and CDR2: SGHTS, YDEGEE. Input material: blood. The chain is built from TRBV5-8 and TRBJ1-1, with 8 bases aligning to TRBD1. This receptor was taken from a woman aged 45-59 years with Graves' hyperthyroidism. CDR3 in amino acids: CASSYPDREPEAFF. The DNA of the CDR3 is TGTGCCAGCAGCTATCCGGACAGGGAGCCTGAAGCTTTCTTT.